What follows is one T cell receptor beta chain and its context. Its antigen is still unknown. Base qualities are missing; no much larger clone stands one base away. The germline V and J ends show losses of 3 bases and 2 bases respectively, and no gene match explains 8 bases of the junction. The CDR3 numbers 17 residues from cysteine through phenylalanine. The entry retains the CDR3 DNA only, 51 bases that are in frame from base 1. Sequences SGHTA (CDR1) and FQGNSA (CDR2) are obtained from the germline V gene. This specimen's time point label, interpreted: baseline before first vaccination. The label giving this sample's treatment or condition can be read as: meningococcal conjugate vaccine given as trial control. Vaccinee samples came from UK trials COV001 and COV002, including a single-blind randomized controlled phase 2/3 trial of AZD1222 (ChAdOx1 nCoV-19) in healthy adults. Trial participant PBMC samples were collected at day 0 and day 28 after the second dose for TCRbeta chain sequencing.

The CDR3 regions of human TCRbeta chains were analyzed by immunosequencing. The authors processed their data as follows. TCRs in the repertoires were compared against a reference library of SARS-CoV-2-specific TCRs that had been generated with the MIRA antigen-specificity platform. Breadth meant the fraction of unique TCRs that were SARS-CoV-2-associated, whereas depth meant the fraction of total T cells that were SARS-CoV-2-associated. Using the MIRA data, each spike-specific TCR was mapped to the spike region that the TCR reacts to and placed in a CD4 or CD8 class. Log10-transformed breadth and depth values were compared by one-way ANOVA with Sidak's multiple comparisons tests. The clones in this table, taken by TCRdb from immuneACCESS, are in-frame only. Not every clone is retained; where verified, under half of the shortfall comes from an unresolved V gene, and the cause of the rest is unknown. V, J and clone size derive from that table, while D and trimming were established from the DNA sequence. The sample data list more than 95,000 clones, and 75% to 90% of these were observed just once. The top ten constitute around 3.9% of the sample.

This specimen belongs to a study of T cell responses to AZD1222 COVID-19 vaccine (dated by TCRdb to the early 2020s). The study in broad terms: TCR sequencing was performed for 230 to 250 trial participants, of whom around 210 were given two doses of AZD1222 and roughly 25 were given two doses of MenACWY control vaccine. Trial participants were enrolled by age into subgroups of 18-55, 56-69 and 70-plus years, and roughly 150, 30 and 60 TCR-sequenced participants, respectively, were included in these subgroups.

The study at large found these results: The 56-69-year group was small, and its depth increase did not reach significance, likely because of low power. Because no day 14 peak-response samples were available, repertoires were characterized only after the peak T cell response. Reportedly, almost half of the unique spike-specific TCRs recognized epitopes lying outside the regions that are mutated in the B.1.351 and B.1.1.7 variants. The whole spike protein was spanned by vaccine-associated CD4 TCRs, and dominant responses were seen in regions 160-218 and 743-854. A significant rise in spike-specific TCR breadth and depth was observed after two AZD1222 doses relative to day 0 and relative to MenACWY recipients. Participants were mostly white British and included more females than males, and it was suggested by the authors that clonal diversity may have been underestimated. Conclusions about previously exposed vaccinees are limited, since just five or six AZD1222 recipients were seropositive for SARS-CoV-2 at baseline.

The V and J segments used are TRBV7-2 and TRBJ1-3, with 9 central nucleotides matching TRBD1. Sample: peripheral blood, taken on day 0 of MenACWY control vaccination. This sequence originates from an adult in good health. The encoded CDR3 is CASSFSLTGGAGNTIYF. The nucleotides read TGTGCCAGCAGCTTTTCCCTCACAGGGGGCGCTGGAAACACCATATATTTT. Full variable domain (CDR3 extended with the reference TRBV7-2 and TRBJ1-3 proteins): GAGVSQSPSNKVTEKGKDVELRCDPISGHTALYWYRQSLGQGLEFLIYFQGNSAPDKSGLPSDRFSAERTGGSVSTLTIQRTQQEDSAVYLCASSFSLTGGAGNTIYFGEGSWLTVV.